The rows below give T cell receptor beta chains drawn from one sample of a study of cytomegalovirus exposure and HLA in healthy donors. Generated by immunoSEQ multiplex PCR, the TCRdb table keeps only in-frame clones and is missing some. Of 210,000 or so clones detected, approximately 80% appear once; the ten largest clones hold over 0.65%. The sequenced sample consisted of PBMCs. These receptors all stem from a boy aged 2 to 10 in good health and CMV-seronegative. The CDR3 runs from the conserved cysteine through the conserved F or W. Fields, in order: D gene, clone size, CDR3 length, V gene, J gene, CDR3 protein, CDR3 DNA. D genes are given only for firm matches. A row's size may be missing; if present it is once, few, many or a size class.

D: NA; size: NA; length: 14; V: TRBV7-2; J: TRBJ1-1; CDR3: CASNLSWRNTEAFF; DNA: TGTGCCAGCAACCTTAGTTGGAGGAACACTGAAGCTTTCTTT
D: TRBD1; size: few; length: 14; V: TRBV29-1; J: TRBJ1-1; CDR3: CSVWTGGPNTEAFF; DNA: TGCAGCGTCTGGACAGGGGGCCCGAACACTGAAGCTTTCTTT
D: NA; size: NA; length: 15; V: TRBV15; J: TRBJ2-2; CDR3: CATSIAGMATGELFF; DNA: TGTGCCACCAGCATTGCAGGGATGGCCACCGGGGAGCTGTTTTTT
D: TRBD2; size: NA; length: 17; V: TRBV18; J: TRBJ2-3; CDR3: CASSPLALAGDTDTQYF; DNA: TGTGCCAGCTCACCACTAGCCCTAGCGGGAGACACAGATACGCAGTATTTT
D: NA; size: few; length: 14; V: TRBV30; J: TRBJ1-1; CDR3: CAWSTGPRRAEAFF; DNA: TGTGCCTGGAGTACGGGACCCCGGAGGGCTGAAGCTTTCTTT
D: TRBD2; size: NA; length: 20; V: TRBV27; J: TRBJ2-1; CDR3: CASSLIPRLAGVSSYNEQFF; DNA: TGTGCCAGCAGTTTAATCCCACGACTAGCGGGAGTATCCTCCTACAATGAGCAGTTCTTC
D: NA; size: NA; length: 14; V: TRBV15; J: TRBJ1-1; CDR3: CATSRDKGGTEAFF; DNA: TGTGCCACCAGCAGAGATAAGGGAGGTACTGAAGCTTTCTTT
D: NA; size: NA; length: 14; V: TRBV21-1; J: TRBJ1-1; CDR3: CASSKRWGGSGAFF; DNA: TGTGCCAGCAGCAAAAGGTGGGGGGGGTCGGGAGCTTTCTTT
D: TRBD1; size: NA; length: 14; V: TRBV7-9; J: TRBJ1-2; CDR3: CASSLTGRGYGYTF; DNA: TGTGCCAGCAGCTTAACGGGCAGGGGGTATGGCTACACCTTC
D: TRBD1; size: NA; length: 13; V: TRBV4-1; J: TRBJ1-5; CDR3: CASSRTGLGPQHF; DNA: TGCGCCAGCAGCCGGACAGGGTTGGGGCCCCAGCATTTT
D: NA; size: NA; length: 13; V: TRBV6-6; J: TRBJ2-1; CDR3: CASSPEEYNEQFF; DNA: TGTGCCAGCAGCCCTGAGGAATACAATGAGCAGTTCTTC
D: NA; size: NA; length: 13; V: TRBV6-5; J: TRBJ1-5; CDR3: CASSYSRDQPQHF; DNA: TGTGCCAGCAGTTACTCACGGGATCAGCCCCAGCATTTT
D: NA; size: few; length: 16; V: TRBV9; J: TRBJ1-4; CDR3: CASSVGRLGAGEKLFF; DNA: TGTGCCAGCAGCGTAGGTCGTCTGGGGGCCGGTGAAAAACTGTTTTTT
D: NA; size: NA; length: 15; V: TRBV2; J: TRBJ1-3; CDR3: CASSDGRNSGNTIYF; DNA: TGTGCCAGCAGTGATGGCAGGAACTCTGGAAACACCATATATTTT
D: TRBD1; size: few; length: 11; V: TRBV30; J: TRBJ1-1; CDR3: CAWSTGQLAFF; DNA: TGTGCCTGGAGTACGGGACAGTTGGCTTTCTTT
D: NA; size: once; length: 18; V: TRBV5-1; J: TRBJ2-3; CDR3: CASSPDVGVLVGTDTQYF; DNA: TGCGCCAGCAGCCCGGACGTCGGGGTACTAGTTGGTACCGATACGCAGTATTTT
D: NA; size: NA; length: 15; V: TRBV30; J: TRBJ1-5; CDR3: CAWREGPHGNQPQHF; DNA: TGTGCCTGGAGGGAGGGGCCCCATGGCAATCAGCCCCAGCATTTT
D: TRBD2; size: NA; length: 19; V: TRBV5-4; J: TRBJ2-4; CDR3: CASSLGLAGGALAKNIQYF; DNA: TGTGCCAGCAGCCTCGGACTAGCGGGAGGGGCTCTAGCCAAAAACATTCAGTACTTC
D: TRBD1; size: NA; length: 16; V: TRBV19; J: TRBJ1-2; CDR3: CASRLKGDRSNYGYTF; DNA: TGTGCCAGTCGCCTTAAAGGGGACAGATCTAACTATGGCTACACCTTC
D: NA; size: NA; length: 14; V: TRBV7-9; J: TRBJ2-7; CDR3: CASSLEGVSYEQYF; DNA: TGTGCCAGCAGCTTAGAGGGGGTTTCCTACGAGCAGTACTTC
D: TRBD1; size: NA; length: 14; V: TRBV4-2; J: TRBJ1-2; CDR3: CASSPGKGAYGYTF; DNA: TGTGCCAGCAGCCCCGGTAAGGGGGCCTATGGCTACACCTTC
D: TRBD2; size: NA; length: 15; V: TRBV11-1; J: TRBJ2-7; CDR3: CASSVGGTLSYEQYF; DNA: TGTGCCAGTTCAGTGGGAGGGACTCTTTCCTACGAGCAGTACTTC
D: NA; size: NA; length: 14; V: TRBV11-2; J: TRBJ2-7; CDR3: CANSLVKGSREQYF; DNA: TGTGCCAACAGCTTAGTGAAGGGGTCGAGGGAGCAGTACTTC
D: NA; size: NA; length: 15; V: TRBV7-9; J: TRBJ2-2; CDR3: CASSLDSINTGELFF; DNA: TGTGCCAGCAGCCTGGACAGTATCAACACCGGGGAGCTGTTTTTT
D: NA; size: NA; length: 16; V: TRBV4-1; J: TRBJ2-1; CDR3: CASSQDSWSDYNEQFF; DNA: TGCGCCAGCAGCCAAGATTCGTGGAGCGACTACAATGAGCAGTTCTTC
D: NA; size: once; length: 15; V: TRBV19; J: TRBJ1-3; CDR3: CASRRGGGSGNTIYF; DNA: TGTGCCAGTAGGAGAGGGGGGGGCTCTGGAAACACCATATATTTT
D: TRBD2; size: NA; length: 15; V: TRBV11-2; J: TRBJ2-7; CDR3: CASSSELAGVYEQYF; DNA: TGTGCCAGCAGCTCCGAACTAGCGGGAGTTTACGAGCAGTACTTC
D: NA; size: NA; length: 16; V: TRBV19; J: TRBJ2-7; CDR3: CASSTDISSPPREQYF; DNA: TGTGCCAGTAGTACCGATATTTCAAGCCCTCCGCGTGAGCAGTACTTC
D: TRBD2; size: NA; length: 15; V: TRBV9; J: TRBJ2-1; CDR3: CASSVGSGGANEQFF; DNA: TGTGCCAGCAGCGTAGGCAGCGGGGGGGCCAATGAGCAGTTCTTC
D: NA; size: NA; length: 15; V: TRBV25-1; J: TRBJ2-7; CDR3: CASSDSWYGVYEQYF; DNA: TGTGCCAGCAGTGACTCTTGGTACGGAGTCTACGAGCAGTACTTC
D: NA; size: few; length: 14; V: TRBV15; J: TRBJ1-2; CDR3: CATSRYTGGYGYTF; DNA: TGTGCCACCAGCAGATACACGGGTGGGTATGGCTACACCTTC
D: NA; size: NA; length: 14; V: TRBV7-2; J: TRBJ1-2; CDR3: CASSLGPANYGYTF; DNA: TGTGCCAGCAGCTTAGGGCCAGCTAACTATGGCTACACCTTC
D: NA; size: NA; length: 16; V: TRBV21-1; J: TRBJ1-1; CDR3: CASSKAGGRVNTEAFF; DNA: TGTGCCAGCAGCAAAGCGGGGGGACGAGTGAACACTGAAGCTTTCTTT
D: NA; size: few; length: 13; V: TRBV6-6; J: TRBJ1-5; CDR3: CACTGLANQPQHF; DNA: TGTGCCTGTACAGGGTTGGCCAATCAGCCCCAGCATTTT
D: TRBD1; size: NA; length: 15; V: TRBV6-5; J: TRBJ1-1; CDR3: CASSYSTGATTEAFF; DNA: TGTGCCAGCAGTTACTCGACAGGGGCGACCACTGAAGCTTTCTTT
D: TRBD1; size: NA; length: 11; V: TRBV7-2; J: TRBJ1-1; CDR3: CASSYGHPGGF; DNA: TGTGCCAGCAGTTACGGACACCCAGGGGGGTTT
D: NA; size: few; length: 15; V: TRBV6-1; J: TRBJ2-7; CDR3: CASSEGSSSVYEQYF; DNA: TGTGCCAGCAGTGAGGGATCATCTAGCGTATACGAGCAGTACTTC
D: NA; size: few; length: 15; V: TRBV5-1; J: TRBJ2-7; CDR3: CASSFHLQGHDEQYF; DNA: TGCGCCAGCAGCTTCCATCTCCAGGGGCACGACGAGCAGTACTTC
D: NA; size: NA; length: 15; V: TRBV4-2; J: TRBJ2-5; CDR3: CASSQEETAWETQYF; DNA: TGTGCCAGCAGCCAAGAGGAGACTGCCTGGGAGACCCAGTACTTC
D: NA; size: NA; length: 16; V: TRBV14; J: TRBJ2-1; CDR3: CASSQGGTGILNEQFF; DNA: TGTGCCAGCAGCCAAGGGGGCACAGGGATTCTCAATGAGCAGTTCTTC
D: TRBD1; size: NA; length: 17; V: TRBV18; J: TRBJ1-2; CDR3: CASSPTPGQGVGNGYTF; DNA: TGTGCCAGCTCACCAACCCCGGGACAGGGGGTTGGGAATGGCTACACCTTC